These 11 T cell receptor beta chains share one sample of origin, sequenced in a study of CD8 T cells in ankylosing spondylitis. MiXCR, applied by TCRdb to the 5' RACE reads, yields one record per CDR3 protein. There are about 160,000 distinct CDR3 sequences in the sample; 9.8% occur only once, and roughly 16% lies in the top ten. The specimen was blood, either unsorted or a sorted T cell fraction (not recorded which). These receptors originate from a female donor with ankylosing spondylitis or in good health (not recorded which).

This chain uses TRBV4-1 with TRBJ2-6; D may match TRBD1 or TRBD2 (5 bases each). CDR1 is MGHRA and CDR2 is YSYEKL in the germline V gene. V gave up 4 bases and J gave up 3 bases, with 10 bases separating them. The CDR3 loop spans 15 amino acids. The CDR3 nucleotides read TGCGCCAGCAGCCTGGGGGTTGGTGGGGCCAACGTCCTGACTTTC. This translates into CASSLGVGGANVLTF.

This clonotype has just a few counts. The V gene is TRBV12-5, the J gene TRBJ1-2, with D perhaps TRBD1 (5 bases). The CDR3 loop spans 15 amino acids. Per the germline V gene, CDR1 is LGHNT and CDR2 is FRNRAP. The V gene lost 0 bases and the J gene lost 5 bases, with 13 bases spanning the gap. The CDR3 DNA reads TGTGCTAGTGGTTTGGTACCTACAGGCGGGTATGGCTACACCTTC. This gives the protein CASGLVPTGGYGYTF. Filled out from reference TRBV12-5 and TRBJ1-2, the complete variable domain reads DARVTQTPRHKVTEMGQEVTMRCQPILGHNTVFWYRQTMMQGLELLAYFRNRAPLDDSGMPKDRFSAEMPDATLATLKIQPSEPRDSAVYFCASGLVPTGGYGYTFGSGTRLTVV.

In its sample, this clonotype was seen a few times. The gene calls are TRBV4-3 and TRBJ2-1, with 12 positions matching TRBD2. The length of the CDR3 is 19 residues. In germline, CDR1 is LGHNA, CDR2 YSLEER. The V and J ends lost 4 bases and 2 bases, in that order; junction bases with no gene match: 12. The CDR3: CASSLEIGLAGSPYNEQFF. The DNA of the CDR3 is TGCGCCAGCAGCCTCGAAATAGGACTAGCGGGATCTCCCTACAATGAGCAGTTCTTC.

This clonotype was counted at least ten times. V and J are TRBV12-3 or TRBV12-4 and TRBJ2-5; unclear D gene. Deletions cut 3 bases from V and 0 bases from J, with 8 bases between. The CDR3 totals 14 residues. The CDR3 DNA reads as TGTGCCAGCAGTTTCGACGCTGACCAAGAGACCCAGTACTTC. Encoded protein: CASSFDADQETQYF.

The CDR3 DNA sequence: TGTGCCAGCAGTTCCGGACAGGGGCCCCCCACAGATACGCAGTATTTT. Translation gives CASSSGQGPPTDTQYF. The chain joins TRBV28 to TRBJ2-3; 9 positions match TRBD1. With V trimmed by 4 bases and J by 2 bases, 7 bases remained unmatched. CDR1 is MDHEN and CDR2 is SYDVKM in the germline V gene. This CDR3 region has 16 residues.

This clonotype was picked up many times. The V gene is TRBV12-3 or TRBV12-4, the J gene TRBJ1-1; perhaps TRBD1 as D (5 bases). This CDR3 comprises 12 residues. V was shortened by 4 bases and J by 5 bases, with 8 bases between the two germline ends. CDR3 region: CASSSQGTEAFF. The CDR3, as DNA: TGTGCCAGCAGTTCCCAGGGAACTGAAGCTTTCTTT.

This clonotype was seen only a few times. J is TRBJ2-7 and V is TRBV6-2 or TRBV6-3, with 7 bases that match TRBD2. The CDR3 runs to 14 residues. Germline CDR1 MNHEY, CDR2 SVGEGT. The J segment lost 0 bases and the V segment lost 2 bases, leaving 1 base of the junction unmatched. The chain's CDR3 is CASSYLAVSYEQYF. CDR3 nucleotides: TGTGCCAGCAGTTACCTAGCGGTCTCCTACGAGCAGTACTTC.

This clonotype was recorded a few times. This chain's CDR3 is CASSQEGSWVSEQFF. The CDR3, as DNA: TGCGCCAGCAGCCAAGAAGGGTCGTGGGTAAGTGAGCAGTTCTTC. V is TRBV4-3 and J is TRBJ2-1; no reliable D call. The germline gives CDR1 LGHNA, CDR2 YSLEER. The CDR3 loop spans 15 amino acids. V lost 0 bases and J 9 bases, leaving 15 bases between the germline ends.

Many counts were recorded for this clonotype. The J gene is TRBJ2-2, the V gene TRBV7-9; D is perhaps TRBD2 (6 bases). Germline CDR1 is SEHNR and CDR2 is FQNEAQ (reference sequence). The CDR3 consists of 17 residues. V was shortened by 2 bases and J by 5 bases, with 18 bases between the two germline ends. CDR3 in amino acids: CASSLSNSGGNTGELFF. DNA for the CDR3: TGTGCCAGCAGCTTATCTAATAGCGGAGGGAATACCGGGGAGCTGTTTTTT. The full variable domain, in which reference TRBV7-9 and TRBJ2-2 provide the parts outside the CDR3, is DTGVSQNPRHKITKRGQNVTFRCDPISEHNRLYWYRQTLGQGPEFLTYFQNEAQLEKSRLLSDRFSAERPKGSFSTLEIQRTEQGDSAMYLCASSLSNSGGNTGELFFGEGSRLTVL.

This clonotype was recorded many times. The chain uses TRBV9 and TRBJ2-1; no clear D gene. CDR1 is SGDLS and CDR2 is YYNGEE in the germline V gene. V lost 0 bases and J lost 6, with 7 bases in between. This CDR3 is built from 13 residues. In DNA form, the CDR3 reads TGTGCCAGCAGCGTAGGAGGTTCCAATGAGCAGTTCTTC. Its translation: CASSVGGSNEQFF.

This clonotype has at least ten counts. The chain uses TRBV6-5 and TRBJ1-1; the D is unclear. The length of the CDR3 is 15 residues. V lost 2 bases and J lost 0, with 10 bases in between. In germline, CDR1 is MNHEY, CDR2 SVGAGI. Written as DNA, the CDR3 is TGTGCCAGCAGTTACATTGGACCGGTGAACACTGAAGCTTTCTTT. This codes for CASSYIGPVNTEAFF.